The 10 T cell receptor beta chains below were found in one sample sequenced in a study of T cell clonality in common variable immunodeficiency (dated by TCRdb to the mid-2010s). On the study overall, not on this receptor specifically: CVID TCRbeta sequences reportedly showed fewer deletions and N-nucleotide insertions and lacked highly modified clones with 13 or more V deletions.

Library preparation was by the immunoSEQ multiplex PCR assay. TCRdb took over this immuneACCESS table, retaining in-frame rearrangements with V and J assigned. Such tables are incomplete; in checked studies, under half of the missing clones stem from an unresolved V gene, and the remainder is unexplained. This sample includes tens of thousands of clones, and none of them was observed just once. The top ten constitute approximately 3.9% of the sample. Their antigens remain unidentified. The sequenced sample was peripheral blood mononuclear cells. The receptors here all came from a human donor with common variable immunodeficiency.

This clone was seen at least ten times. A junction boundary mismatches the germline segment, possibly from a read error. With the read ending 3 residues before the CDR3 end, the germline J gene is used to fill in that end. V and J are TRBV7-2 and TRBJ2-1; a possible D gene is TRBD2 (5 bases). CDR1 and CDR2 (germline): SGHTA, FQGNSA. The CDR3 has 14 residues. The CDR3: CASSLAGVTGEQFF. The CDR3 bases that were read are TGTGCCAGCAGCCTAGCCGGGGTAACGGGTGAG.

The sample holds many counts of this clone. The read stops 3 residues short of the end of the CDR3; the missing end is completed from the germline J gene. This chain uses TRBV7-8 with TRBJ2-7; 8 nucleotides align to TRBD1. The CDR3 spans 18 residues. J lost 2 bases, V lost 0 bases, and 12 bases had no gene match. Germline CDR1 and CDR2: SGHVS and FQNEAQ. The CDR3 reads CASSLALFETGAPYEQYF. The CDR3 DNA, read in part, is TGTGCCAGCAGCTTAGCGCTTTTTGAGACAGGGGCTCCCTACGAG.

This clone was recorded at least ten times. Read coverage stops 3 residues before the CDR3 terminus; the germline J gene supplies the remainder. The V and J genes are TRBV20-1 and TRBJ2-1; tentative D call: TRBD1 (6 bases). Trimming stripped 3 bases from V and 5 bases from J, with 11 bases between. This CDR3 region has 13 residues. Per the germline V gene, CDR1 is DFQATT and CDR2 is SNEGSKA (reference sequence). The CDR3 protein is CSASINRDNEQFF. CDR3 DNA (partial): TGCAGTGCTAGTATAAACAGGGACAATGAG.

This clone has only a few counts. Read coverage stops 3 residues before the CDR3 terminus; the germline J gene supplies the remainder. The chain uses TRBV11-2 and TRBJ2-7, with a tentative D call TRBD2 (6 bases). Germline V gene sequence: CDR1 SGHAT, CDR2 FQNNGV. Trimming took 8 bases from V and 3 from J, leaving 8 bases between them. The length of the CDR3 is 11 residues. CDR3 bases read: TGTGCCAGCGTAGCGGTCTACGAG. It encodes CASVAVYE. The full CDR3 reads CASVAVYEQYF.

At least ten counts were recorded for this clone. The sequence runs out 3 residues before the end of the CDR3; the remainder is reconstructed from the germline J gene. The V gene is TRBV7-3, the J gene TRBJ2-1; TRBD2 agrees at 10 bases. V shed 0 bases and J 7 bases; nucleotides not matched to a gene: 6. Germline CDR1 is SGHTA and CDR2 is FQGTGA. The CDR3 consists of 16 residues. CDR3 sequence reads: CASSLTWIAGGNEQFF. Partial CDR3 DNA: TGTGCCAGCAGCTTAACGTGGATAGCGGGAGGAAATGAG.

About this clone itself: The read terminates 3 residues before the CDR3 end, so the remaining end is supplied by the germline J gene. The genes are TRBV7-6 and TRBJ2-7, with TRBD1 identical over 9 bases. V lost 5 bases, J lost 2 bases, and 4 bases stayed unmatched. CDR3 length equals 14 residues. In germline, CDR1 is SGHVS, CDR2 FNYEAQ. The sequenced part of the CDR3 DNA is TGTGCCAGCAGCCGGGGACAGGGCCCCTACGAG. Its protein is CASSRGQGPYE. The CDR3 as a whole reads CASSRGQGPYEQYF.

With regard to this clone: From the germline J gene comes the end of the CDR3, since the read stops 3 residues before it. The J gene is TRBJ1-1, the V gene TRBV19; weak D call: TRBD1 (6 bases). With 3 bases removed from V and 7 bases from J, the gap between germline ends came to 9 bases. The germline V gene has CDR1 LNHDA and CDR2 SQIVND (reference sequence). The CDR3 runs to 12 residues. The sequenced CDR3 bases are TGTGCCAGTAGTATGTGGACAGATGAA. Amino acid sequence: CASSMWTDE. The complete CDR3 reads CASSMWTDEAFF.

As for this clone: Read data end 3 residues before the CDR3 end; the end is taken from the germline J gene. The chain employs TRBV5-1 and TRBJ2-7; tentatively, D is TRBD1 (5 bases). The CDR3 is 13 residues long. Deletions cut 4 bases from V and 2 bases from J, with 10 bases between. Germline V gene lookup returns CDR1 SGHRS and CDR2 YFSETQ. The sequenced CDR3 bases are TGCGCCAGCAGCACAGACAGTACCTACGAG. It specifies CASSTDSTYE. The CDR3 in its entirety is CASSTDSTYEQYF.

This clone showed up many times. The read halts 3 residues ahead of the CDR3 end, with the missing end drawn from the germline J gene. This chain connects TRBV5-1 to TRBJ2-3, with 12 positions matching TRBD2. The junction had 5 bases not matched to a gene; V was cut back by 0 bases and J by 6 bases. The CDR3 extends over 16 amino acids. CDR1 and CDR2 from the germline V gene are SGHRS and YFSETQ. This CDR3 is CASSLGTSGARDTQYF. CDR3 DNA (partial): TGCGCCAGCAGCTTGGGGACTAGCGGGGCCCGGGATACG. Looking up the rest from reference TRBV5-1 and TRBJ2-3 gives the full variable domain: KAGVTQTPRYLIKTRGQQVTLSCSPISGHRSVSWYQQTPGQGLQFLFEYFSETQRNKGNFPGRFSGRQFSNSRSEMNVSTLELGDSALYLCASSLGTSGARDTQYFGPGTRLTVL.

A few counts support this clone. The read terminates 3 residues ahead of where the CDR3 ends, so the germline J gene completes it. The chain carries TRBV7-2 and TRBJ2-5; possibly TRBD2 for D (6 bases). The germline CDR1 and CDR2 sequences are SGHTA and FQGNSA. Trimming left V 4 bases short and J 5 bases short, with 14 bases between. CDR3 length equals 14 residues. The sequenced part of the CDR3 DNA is TGTGCCAGCAGCTCAACCCCGGCGGGGGAGACC. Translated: CASSSTPAGET. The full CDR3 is CASSSTPAGETQYF.